Following are 15 T cell receptor beta chains from one sample sequenced in a study of T cells after yellow fever vaccination. MiXCR, applied by TCRdb to the 5' RACE reads, yields one record per CDR3 protein. The sample consists of some 240,000 distinct CDR3 sequences, 3.6% of them appearing once. The material sequenced was PBMCs, taken 15 days after the yellow fever booster vaccination. The receptors shown here come from a man between 18 and 35 years old who received the YFV17D yellow fever vaccine.

This clonotype showed up many times. The chain employs TRBV12-3 or TRBV12-4 and TRBJ2-2; D is undetermined. The V end lost 2 bases, the J end lost 4 bases, and 11 bases lay between the germline ends. The length of the CDR3 is 15 residues. The CDR3 is CASSLMAGLTGELFF. DNA for the CDR3: TGTGCCAGCAGTTTAATGGCAGGCCTCACCGGGGAGCTGTTTTTT.

There are many counts of this clonotype. CDR3 sequence (DNA): TGTGCCAGCAGCCCTGACAGGGGGCTCGGAACTGAAGCTTTCTTT. It specifies CASSPDRGLGTEAFF. The chain couples TRBV12-3 or TRBV12-4 to TRBJ1-1; 10 bases are shared with TRBD1. The trim removed 6 bases at V and 5 bases at J, leaving 9 bases unmatched. The CDR3 loop spans 15 amino acids.

This clonotype has ten or more counts. J is TRBJ2-3 and V is TRBV5-1, with a tentative D call TRBD2 (5 bases). V lost 5 bases to trimming and J lost 5 bases, with 9 bases between them. Germline-derived CDR1 and CDR2 are SGHRS and YFSETQ. The CDR3 totals 12 residues. The CDR3 coding sequence is TGCGCCAGCAGGAAAGAGGGAGATACGCAGTATTTT. Protein product: CASRKEGDTQYF. The variable domain in full, with the rest retrieved from reference TRBV5-1 and TRBJ2-3, is KAGVTQTPRYLIKTRGQQVTLSCSPISGHRSVSWYQQTPGQGLQFLFEYFSETQRNKGNFPGRFSGRQFSNSRSEMNVSTLELGDSALYLCASRKEGDTQYFGPGTRLTVL.

This clonotype was found many times. The V call is TRBV5-1, the J call TRBJ1-2; TRBD1 matches at 10 bases. The CDR3 loop spans 16 amino acids. Germline V CDR1 and CDR2: SGHRS, YFSETQ. J gave up 4 bases and V 5 bases, and 11 bases lay outside the gene matches. The CDR3 DNA reads TGCGCCAGCAGACCGACCGGGACAGGGGCGGTCTATGGCTACACCTTC. As protein: CASRPTGTGAVYGYTF.

Many counts were recorded for this clonotype. The J gene is TRBJ1-2, the V gene TRBV12-3 or TRBV12-4; D is perhaps TRBD1 (6 bases). The CDR3 has 17 amino acids. Trimming left V 2 bases short and J 6 bases short, with 22 bases between. As DNA, the CDR3 is TGTGCCAGCAGTTTACCATTTCCGGGGGCGCGAAGGAATGGCTACACCTTC. As protein: CASSLPFPGARRNGYTF.

The chain recombines TRBV5-4 with TRBJ1-2; D gene unclear. Looked up from germline, CDR1 is SGHNT and CDR2 is YYREEE (reference sequence). V was pared by 3 bases and J by 6 bases, with 12 bases between. The CDR3 runs 13 residues. Here the CDR3 reads CASSSPGINGYTF. The CDR3 DNA reads as TGTGCCAGCAGCTCCCCTGGTATTAATGGCTACACCTTC.

This clonotype has at least ten counts. The chain employs TRBV12-3 or TRBV12-4 and TRBJ2-2; no clear D gene. Deletions cut 6 bases from V and 2 bases from J, with 10 bases between. The CDR3 totals 14 residues. CDR3 in amino acids: CASSRSRNTGELFF. CDR3 bases: TGTGCCAGCAGCCGAAGCCGTAACACCGGGGAGCTGTTTTTT.

This clonotype was found many times. The rearrangement uses TRBV7-9 and TRBJ2-3, with 9 bases aligning to TRBD1. Germline V gene sequence: CDR1 SEHNR, CDR2 FQNEAQ (reference sequence). The junction had 5 bases not matched to a gene; V was cut back by 5 bases and J by 5 bases. The CDR3 is 14 residues long. The CDR3, as DNA: TGTGCCAGCAGCACGGGACAGGGAGGAGATACGCAGTATTTT. As protein: CASSTGQGGDTQYF.

This clonotype was counted ten times or more. This rearrangement joins TRBV5-1 to TRBJ2-7; 8 nucleotides line up with TRBD1. V lost 0 bases and J lost 0; bases outside the gene matches: 2. Germline V lookup: CDR1 SGHRS, CDR2 YFSETQ. The CDR3 loop spans 15 amino acids. For the CDR3, the DNA is TGCGCCAGCAGCTTGGACAGGGGGATCTCCTACGAGCAGTACTTC. Encoded protein: CASSLDRGISYEQYF.

This clonotype was seen repeatedly, ten times or more. This rearrangement joins TRBV5-1 to TRBJ2-1; 13 positions agree with TRBD2. Trimming took 4 bases from V and 6 from J; bases not matched to a gene: 4. CDR1 SGHRS and CDR2 YFSETQ come from the germline V gene. The CDR3 has 15 residues. CDR3 sequence (DNA): TGCGCCAGCAGCCGGGGACTAGCGGGGCCCAATGAGCAGTTCTTC. This codes for CASSRGLAGPNEQFF.

In this sample, this clonotype turned up many times. The genes are TRBV5-6 and TRBJ1-2; the D gene is possibly TRBD1 (6 bases). CDR3 length: 14 amino acids. The V gene lost 3 bases and the J gene lost 4 bases, with 13 bases spanning the gap. Germline-derived CDR1 and CDR2 are SGHDT and YYEEEE. The CDR3 loop is CASSSGQRTYGYTF. CDR3 DNA: TGTGCCAGCAGCTCCGGACAGCGAACCTATGGCTACACCTTC. Full variable domain (remainder filled in from reference TRBV5-6 and TRBJ1-2): DAGVTQSPTHLIKTRGQQVTLRCSPKSGHDTVSWYQQALGQGPQFIFQYYEEEERQRGNFPDRFSGHQFPNYSSELNVNALLLGDSALYLCASSSGQRTYGYTFGSGTRLTVV.

Many counts were recorded for this clonotype. The gene calls are TRBV7-2 and TRBJ2-3, with a tentative D call TRBD2 (5 bases). Deletions cut 5 bases from V and 3 bases from J, with 27 bases between. The CDR3 runs to 19 residues. Germline CDR1 and CDR2: SGHTA and FQGNSA. CDR3 residues: CASSPIPTLGKGVTDTQYF. CDR3 nucleotide sequence: TGTGCCAGCAGCCCTATACCCACCCTGGGGAAGGGAGTTACAGATACGCAGTATTTT.

In its sample, this clonotype was seen many times. The chain combines TRBV29-1 with TRBJ2-3; D assignment may be TRBD1 or TRBD2 (5 bases each). Germline V CDR1 and CDR2: SQVTM, ANQGSEA. CDR3 size: 14 residues. Trimming pared 4 bases from V and 0 bases from J, leaving 11 bases between. Here the CDR3 reads CSVVGWGSTDTQYF. The CDR3 bases are TGCAGCGTTGTAGGGTGGGGGAGCACAGATACGCAGTATTTT.

This clonotype was picked up many times. The chain has TRBV7-2 and TRBJ2-1; 10 nucleotides align to TRBD2. From germline, CDR1 is SGHTA and CDR2 FQGNSA. The CDR3 is 13 residues long. The ends lost 5 bases at V and 9 bases at J; junction bases unmatched: 4. CDR3 sequence (DNA): TGTGCCAGCAGCCTCAGCGGGGGGGTTGAGCAGTTCTTC. It is translated as CASSLSGGVEQFF.

In its sample, this clonotype was seen many times. This chain links TRBV20-1 with TRBJ1-2, with 7 bases identical to TRBD1. The germline V gene has CDR1 DFQATT and CDR2 SNEGSKA (reference sequence). The CDR3 has 14 amino acids. The J segment lost 2 bases and the V segment lost 3 bases, leaving 6 bases of the junction unmatched. The CDR3 DNA is TGCAGTGCTAGGGGTTCGGACAGGAACTATGGCTACACCTTC. Its translation: CSARGSDRNYGYTF.